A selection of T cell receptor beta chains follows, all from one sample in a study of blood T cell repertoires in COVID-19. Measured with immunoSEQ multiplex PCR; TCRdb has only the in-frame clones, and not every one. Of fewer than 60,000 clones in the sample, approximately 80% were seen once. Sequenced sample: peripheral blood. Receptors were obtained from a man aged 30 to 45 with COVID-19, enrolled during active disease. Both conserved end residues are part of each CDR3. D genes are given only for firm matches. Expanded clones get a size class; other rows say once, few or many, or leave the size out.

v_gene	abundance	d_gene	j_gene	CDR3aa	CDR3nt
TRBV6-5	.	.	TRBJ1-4	CASSFQLSTNEKLFF	TGTGCCAGCAGTTTTCAACTGTCAACTAATGAAAAACTGTTTTTT
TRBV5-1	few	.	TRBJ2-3	CASSATGDTQYF	TGCGCCAGCAGCGCGACGGGAGATACGCAGTATTTT
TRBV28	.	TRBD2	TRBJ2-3	CASGLAGSTDTQYF	TGTGCCAGCGGTCTAGCGGGGAGCACAGATACGCAGTATTTT
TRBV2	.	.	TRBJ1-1	CASSPSGGTEAFF	TGTGCCAGCAGCCCCTCGGGTGGGACTGAAGCTTTCTTT
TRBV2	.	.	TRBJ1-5	CASGGEGVQPQHF	TGTGCCAGCGGGGGAGAGGGGGTCCAGCCCCAGCATTTT
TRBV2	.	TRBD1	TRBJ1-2	CASTLPPGQGGTGYGYTF	TGTGCCAGCACACTTCCTCCGGGACAGGGGGGTACGGGCTATGGCTACACCTTC
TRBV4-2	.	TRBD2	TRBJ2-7	CASSQALTSGGSYEQYF	TGTGCCAGCAGCCAAGCCTTAACTAGCGGGGGCTCCTACGAGCAGTACTTC
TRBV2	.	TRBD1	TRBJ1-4	CASRRDRGTNEKLFF	TGTGCCAGCAGACGGGACAGGGGGACTAATGAAAAACTGTTTTTT
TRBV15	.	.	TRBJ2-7	CATSRDSNFDEQYF	TGTGCCACCAGCAGAGATAGTAACTTCGACGAGCAGTACTTC
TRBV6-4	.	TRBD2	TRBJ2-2	CASSATLGGTGELFF	TGTGCCAGCAGTGCCACCCTCGGGGGGACCGGGGAGCTGTTTTTT
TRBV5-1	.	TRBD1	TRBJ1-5	CASSLGDSYNQPQHF	TGCGCCAGCAGCTTGGGGGACAGTTACAATCAGCCCCAGCATTTT
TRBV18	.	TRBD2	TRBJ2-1	CASSTNREAYNEQFF	TGTGCCAGCTCGACAAACCGGGAGGCCTACAATGAGCAGTTCTTC
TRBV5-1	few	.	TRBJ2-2	CASPIPTEGEGELFF	TGCGCCAGCCCGATCCCCACTGAGGGAGAAGGGGAGCTGTTTTTT
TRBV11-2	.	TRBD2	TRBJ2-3	CASSSLRIAGGPDTQYF	TGTGCCAGCAGCTCCCTGCGAATAGCGGGAGGCCCAGATACGCAGTATTTT
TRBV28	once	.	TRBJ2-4	CASSPQGGGAKNIQYF	TGTGCCAGCAGTCCCCAGGGGGGCGGGGCCAAAAACATTCAGTACTTC
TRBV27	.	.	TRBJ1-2	CASNPDSSRGPYGYTF	TGTGCCAGCAACCCAGACAGTTCCAGGGGCCCCTATGGCTACACCTTC
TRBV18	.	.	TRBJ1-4	CASSPRGNEKLFF	TGTGCCAGCTCACCAAGGGGGAATGAAAAACTGTTTTTT
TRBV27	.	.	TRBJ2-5	CASPPRETQYF	TGTGCCAGCCCACCGCGGGAGACCCAGTACTTC
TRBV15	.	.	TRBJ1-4	CATGGRGKLFF	TGTGCCACCGGTGGTAGGGGGAAACTGTTTTTT
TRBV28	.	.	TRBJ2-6	CASNKHVSGANVLTF	TGTGCCAGCAATAAACACGTCTCTGGGGCCAACGTCCTGACTTTC
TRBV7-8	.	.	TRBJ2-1	CASTGYGTTEQFF	TGTGCCAGCACCGGGTACGGTACCACTGAGCAGTTCTTC
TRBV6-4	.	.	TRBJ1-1	CASSPRAGGMNTEAFF	TGTGCCAGCTCGCCCCGCGCTGGGGGCATGAACACTGAAGCTTTCTTT
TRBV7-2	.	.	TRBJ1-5	CASSSGHSNQPQHF	TGTGCCAGCAGCTCGGGACATTCCAATCAGCCCCAGCATTTT
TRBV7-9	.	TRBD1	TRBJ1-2	CASSLVRGHNYGYTF	TGTGCCAGCAGCTTAGTAAGGGGGCATAACTATGGCTACACCTTC
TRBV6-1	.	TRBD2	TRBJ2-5	CASSERAGGSGETQYF	TGTGCCAGCAGTGAAAGAGCGGGAGGGTCCGGGGAGACCCAGTACTTC
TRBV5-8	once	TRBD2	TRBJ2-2	CASSWTGGQPNTGELFF	TGTGCCAGCAGCTGGACGGGAGGGCAGCCTAACACCGGGGAGCTGTTTTTT
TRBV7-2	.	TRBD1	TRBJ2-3	CASSPNTGVSTDTQYF	TGTGCCAGCAGCCCGAATACAGGGGTTAGCACAGATACGCAGTATTTT
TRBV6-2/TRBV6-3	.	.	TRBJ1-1	CASSFGGTEAFF	TGTGCCAGCAGTTTCGGAGGGACTGAAGCTTTCTTT
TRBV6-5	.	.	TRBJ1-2	CASSPEVTYGYTF	TGTGCCAGCAGCCCCGAAGTTACTTATGGCTACACCTTC
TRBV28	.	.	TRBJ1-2	CASSKNRDGYTF	TGTGCCAGCAGTAAGAACAGGGATGGCTACACCTTC
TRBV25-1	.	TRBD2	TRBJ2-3	CASSLKREGLPDTQYF	TGTGCCAGCAGTCTAAAGCGGGAGGGCCTCCCAGATACGCAGTATTTT
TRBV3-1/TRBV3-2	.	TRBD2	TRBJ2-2	CASSQEGREGYTGELFF	TGTGCCAGCAGCCAAGAGGGGCGGGAGGGGTACACCGGGGAGCTGTTTTTT
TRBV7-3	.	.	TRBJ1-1	CASSSIPGDRVGTEAFF	TGTGCCAGCAGCTCAATCCCGGGGGATAGGGTGGGCACTGAAGCTTTCTTT
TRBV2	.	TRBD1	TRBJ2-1	CASSERGPYNEQFF	TGTGCCAGCAGTGAAAGGGGGCCCTACAATGAGCAGTTCTTC
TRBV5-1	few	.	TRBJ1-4	CASSLDPRQRPNEKLFF	TGCGCCAGCAGCTTGGATCCGCGACAGAGACCCAATGAAAAACTGTTTTTT
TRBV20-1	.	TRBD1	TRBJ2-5	CTGTVSETQYF	TGCACCGGGACAGTCAGCGAGACCCAGTACTTC
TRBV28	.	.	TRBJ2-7	CASTPRPSYEQYF	TGTGCCAGCACCCCGCGGCCGAGCTACGAGCAGTACTTC
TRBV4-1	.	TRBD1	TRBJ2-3	CASRPSGGDTQYF	TGCGCCAGCAGGCCCTCAGGGGGAGATACGCAGTATTTT
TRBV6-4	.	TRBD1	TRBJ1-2	CASSGGQGIGGYTF	TGTGCCAGCAGCGGGGGACAGGGGATAGGAGGCTACACCTTC
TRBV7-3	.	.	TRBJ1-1	CASSSHKGRGNTEAFF	TGTGCCAGCAGCTCCCATAAAGGACGGGGTAACACTGAAGCTTTCTTT
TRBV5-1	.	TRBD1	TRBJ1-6	CASGQGTNSPLHF	TGCGCCAGCGGACAGGGGACCAATTCACCCCTCCACTTT